This TCR beta chain was captured in a study of OX40 agonist ivuxolimab in advanced cancers. General notes on the study: Ivuxolimab was an agonistic, fully human IgG2 monoclonal antibody directed against OX40 (CD134), a costimulatory receptor. Intravenous ivuxolimab was administered to patients every 2 weeks at six dose levels: 0.01, 0.1, 0.3, 1.5, 3 and 10 mg/kg. Of the approximately 50 dose-escalation patients, hepatocellular carcinoma was present in about 20, melanoma in roughly 15, renal cell carcinoma in 9 and head and neck cancer in 9. In the dose-escalation cohort, approximately 80% of patients were male, and the mean age was around 65 years with a range of roughly 23 to 79. Prior anti-PD-1, anti-PD-L1 or anti-CTLA-4 therapy was permitted, and checkpoint inhibitors had been received by more than 35% of dose-escalation patients. Three dose-escalation patients achieved partial responses, one with hepatocellular carcinoma and two with cutaneous melanoma. The purpose of peripheral TCRbeta sequencing was to test whether ivuxolimab changed TCR sequence diversity and led to clonal T-cell expansion. The paper reports the monotherapy dose-escalation portion (N of about 54 patients) of the phase I ivuxolimab trial. The research as a whole found: After ivuxolimab, more expanded clones were found on average in CD8+ T cells than in CD4+ T cells. Low levels of normalized T-cell clonal expansion were also shown by some nonresponding patients. At doses of 0.1 to 3.0 mg/kg, clonal expansion of both CD4+ and CD8+ T cells in blood was seen between baseline and week 6. In the 0.1-3.0 mg/kg groups, partial responders were among the patients with the lowest normalized peripheral clonal expansion, particularly in CD8+ T cells. Which antigens the clonally expanded peripheral T cells were specific for was not determined.

About this clone itself: It lacks a known antigen. No much larger clone exists at a distance of one base, and base qualities are not known.

From the cysteine through the phenylalanine, the CDR3 covers 16 amino acids. Kept here is only the CDR3 DNA, which spans 48 bases and is read in frame from base 1. The trial excluded patients who had a history of autoimmune disease or were on systemic immunosuppression. Peripheral blood for TCR sequencing was collected from all dose cohorts at baseline, on cycle 4 day 1, and on cycle 7 day 1. The samples were drawn from a first-in-human, open-label, multicenter phase I dose-escalation trial of ivuxolimab. The trial enrolled adults with locally advanced or metastatic head and neck squamous cell, hepatocellular, melanoma or renal cell carcinoma. Before TCR sequencing, CD4+ T cells and CD8+ T cells from peripheral blood were sorted into separate populations. For sequencing of the TCRbeta CDR3 region, genomic DNA was extracted from the sorted cells. The immunoSEQ Assay was used to sequence the TCRbeta CDR3 regions. What TCRdb holds here is the immuneACCESS table cut down to in-frame rearrangements. Part of the clones is not present; checked against another copy, under half of the missing clones reflect an unresolved V gene, and the others are unexplained. This sample gives 65,000 to 95,000 clones in total; roughly 87% of them show up just once. The ten largest clonotypes hold under 0.35% of the sample.

Specimen: CD4+ or CD8+ T cells sorted from blood, collected in a trial of the OX40 agonist ivuxolimab. This receptor chain uses TRBV21-1 and TRBJ2-6; the table's TRBD1 call for D was not verified on the DNA. TRBV21-1 is designated a pseudogene. The TCR was taken from an adult with an advanced solid tumor such as melanoma, head and neck, liver or kidney cancer. The CDR3 reads CASSKQTGAGANVLTF. Here is the DNA: TGTGCCAGCAGCAAACAGACAGGGGCTGGGGCCAACGTCCTGACTTTC.